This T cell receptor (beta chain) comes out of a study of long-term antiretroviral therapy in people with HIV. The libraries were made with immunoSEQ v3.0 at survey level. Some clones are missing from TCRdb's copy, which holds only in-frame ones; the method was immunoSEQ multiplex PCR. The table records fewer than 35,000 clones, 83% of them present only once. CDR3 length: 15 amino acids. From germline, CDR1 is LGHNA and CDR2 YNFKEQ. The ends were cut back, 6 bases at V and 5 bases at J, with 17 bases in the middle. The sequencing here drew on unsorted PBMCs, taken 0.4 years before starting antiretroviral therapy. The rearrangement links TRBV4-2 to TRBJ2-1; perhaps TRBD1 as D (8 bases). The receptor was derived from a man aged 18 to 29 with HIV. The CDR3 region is CASRGWTGRDNEQFF. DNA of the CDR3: TGTGCCAGCAGGGGATGGACAGGGAGGGACAATGAGCAGTTCTTC.